This T cell receptor (beta chain) comes out of a study of T cell changes during pregnancy in multiple sclerosis. This CDR3 region has 12 residues. V lost 1 base, J lost 6 bases, and 6 bases lay in between. Germline V CDR1 and CDR2: SNHLY, FYNNEI. TCRdb keeps only in-frame clones here, not all; method: immunoSEQ multiplex PCR. The profile covers 90,000 to 95,000 clones, with almost 95% appearing a single time and about 2% taken by the ten largest. This TCR derives from a female donor with multiple sclerosis, enrolled in a pregnancy study. The chain links TRBV2 to TRBJ1-1; no firm D call. The source material was peripheral blood, sampled in the third trimester of pregnancy. DNA of the CDR3: TGTGCCAGCAGTGAAGTAAGCGCTGAAGCTTTCTTT. Encoded protein: CASSEVSAEAFF.